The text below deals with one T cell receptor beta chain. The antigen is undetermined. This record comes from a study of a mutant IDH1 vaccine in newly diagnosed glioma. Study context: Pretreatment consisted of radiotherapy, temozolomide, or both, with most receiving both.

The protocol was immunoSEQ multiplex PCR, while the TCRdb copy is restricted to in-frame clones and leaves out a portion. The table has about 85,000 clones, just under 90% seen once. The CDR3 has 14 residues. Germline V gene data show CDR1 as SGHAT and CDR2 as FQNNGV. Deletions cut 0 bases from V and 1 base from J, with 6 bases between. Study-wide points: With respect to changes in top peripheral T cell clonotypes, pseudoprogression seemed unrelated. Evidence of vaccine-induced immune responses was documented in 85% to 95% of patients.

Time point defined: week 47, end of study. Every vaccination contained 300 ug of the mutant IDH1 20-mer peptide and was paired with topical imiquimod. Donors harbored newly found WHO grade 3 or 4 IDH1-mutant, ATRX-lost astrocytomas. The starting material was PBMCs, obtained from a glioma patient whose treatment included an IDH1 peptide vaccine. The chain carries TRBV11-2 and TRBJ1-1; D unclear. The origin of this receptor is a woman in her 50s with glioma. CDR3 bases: TGTGCCAGCAGCTTAGAACCGGCGAACACTGAAGCTTTCTTT. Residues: CASSLEPANTEAFF.